This T cell receptor (beta chain) was observed in a study of OX40 agonist ivuxolimab in advanced cancers. Describing the broader study: Ivuxolimab was an agonistic, fully human IgG2 monoclonal antibody directed against OX40 (CD134), a costimulatory receptor. Intravenous ivuxolimab was administered to patients every 2 weeks at six dose levels: 0.01, 0.1, 0.3, 1.5, 3 and 10 mg/kg. Of the approximately 50 patients in dose escalation, about 19 had hepatocellular carcinoma, about 15 had melanoma, 9 had renal cell carcinoma and 9 had head and neck cancer. In the dose-escalation cohort, roughly 80% of patients were male, and the mean age was approximately 55 years, with a range of about 20 to 90. Prior anti-PD-1, anti-PD-L1 or anti-CTLA-4 therapy was permitted, and checkpoint inhibitors had been received by about two fifths of dose-escalation patients. Partial responses were achieved by three dose-escalation patients, of whom one had hepatocellular carcinoma and two had cutaneous melanoma. The point of sequencing TCRbeta in the periphery was to test whether ivuxolimab changed TCR sequence diversity and drove clonal T-cell expansion. The monotherapy dose-escalation portion (N of about 57 patients) of the phase I ivuxolimab trial is reported in the paper. What the study reported, not specific to this receptor: Partial responders in the 0.1-3.0 mg/kg groups had among the lowest normalized peripheral clonal expansion, especially among CD8+ T cells. Which antigens the clonally expanded peripheral T cells were specific for was not determined. Low levels of normalized T-cell clonal expansion were also seen in some patients who did not respond. Clonal expansion of both CD4+ and CD8+ blood T cells was observed from baseline to week 6 at doses 0.1 to 3.0 mg/kg. On average, CD8+ T cells showed more expanded clones than CD4+ T cells after ivuxolimab.

CDR1 and CDR2, per the germline V gene, are KGHSH and LQKENI. The V and J ends are trimmed by 2 bases and 2 bases, leaving 9 bases between them. Reading from cysteine to phenylalanine, the CDR3 counts 14 amino acids. The sequence is cut down to CDR3 DNA, 42 bases in frame from base 1. The trial excluded patients who had a history of autoimmune disease or who were on systemic immunosuppression. Peripheral blood for TCR sequencing was collected from all dose cohorts at baseline, on cycle 4 day 1, and on cycle 7 day 1. Samples came from an open-label, multicenter, first-in-human phase I dose-escalation trial of ivuxolimab. Adults with locally advanced or metastatic melanoma, renal cell carcinoma, hepatocellular carcinoma or head and neck squamous cell carcinoma were enrolled in the trial. Before TCR sequencing, CD4+ and CD8+ T cells were separately sorted from peripheral blood. To sequence the TCRbeta CDR3 region, genomic DNA was isolated from the sorted cells. TCRbeta CDR3 regions were sequenced using the immunoSEQ Assay. As stored in TCRdb, this immuneACCESS dataset retains in-frame rearrangements with V and J assigned. A fraction of the clones does not appear; measured against another copy, unresolved V genes explain less than half of the discrepancy, and the remainder lacks a known reason. For this sample the table gives tens of thousands of clones, of which 90% were detected only once. The ten largest clonotypes hold roughly 0.38% of the sample.

Points on this clone: Its target antigen remains unknown. Qualities for individual bases were not recorded, and no much larger clone is one base off.

The rearrangement combines TRBV18 with TRBJ2-5, with an unclear D gene assignment. The TCR comes from an adult with an advanced solid tumor such as melanoma, head and neck, liver or kidney cancer. The sequences come from CD4+ or CD8+ T cells sorted from blood, collected in a trial of the OX40 agonist ivuxolimab. In nucleotide form, the sequence is TGTGCCAGCTCACCAATATCGGGTCAAGAGACCCAGTACTTC. Its translation is CASSPISGQETQYF.